This T cell receptor (beta chain) was recorded in a study of cytomegalovirus exposure and HLA in healthy donors. Findings and caveats of the study: Further analysis was carried out later, and it showed several of the most significant clusters appearing linked to common viral pathogens. Apart from CMV serostatus, no immune exposure information was available.

CDR3 length: 16 amino acids. Trimming took 4 bases from V and 2 from J, leaving 17 bases between them. The V gene's germline CDR1 is LNHDA and CDR2 SQIVND (reference sequence). The study ran its PCR with 60 Vbeta and 13 Jbeta primers. The protocol was immunoSEQ multiplex PCR, while the TCRdb copy is restricted to in-frame clones and leaves out a portion. There are about 160,000 clones in the sample; 70% to 80% occur only once, and 0.9% to 1.1% lies in the top ten. Concerning this clone itself: The antigen is unknown.

At sampling all donors were nominally healthy, likely with unrecorded immune exposures. This receptor was obtained from a woman aged 40 to 50 in good health and CMV-seronegative. Specimen: PBMCs. The V call is TRBV19, the J call TRBJ1-2; D may be TRBD1 (6 bases). CDR3 nucleotide sequence: TGTGCCAGTAGTAGGAGAGGATGGACAGAAAACTATGGCTACACCTTC. Protein product: CASSRRGWTENYGYTF.